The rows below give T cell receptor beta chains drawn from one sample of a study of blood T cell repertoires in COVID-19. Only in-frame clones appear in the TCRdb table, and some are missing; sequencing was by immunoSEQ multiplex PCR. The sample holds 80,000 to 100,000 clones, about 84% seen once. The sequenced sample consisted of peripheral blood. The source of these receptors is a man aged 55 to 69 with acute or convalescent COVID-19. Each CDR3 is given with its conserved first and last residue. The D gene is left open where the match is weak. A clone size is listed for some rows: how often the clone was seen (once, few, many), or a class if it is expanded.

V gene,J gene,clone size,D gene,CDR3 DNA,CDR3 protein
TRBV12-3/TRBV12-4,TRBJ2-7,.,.,TGTGCCAGCAGTTTAGGTATCGAGCAGTACTTC,CASSLGIEQYF
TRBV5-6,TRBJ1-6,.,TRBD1,TGTGCCAGCAGCCACACTACAGGGGGAAATTCACCCCTCCACTTT,CASSHTTGGNSPLHF
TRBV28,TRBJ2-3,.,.,TGTGCCAGCAGTTTATCCCCCGGCCGACTCACAGATACGCAGTATTTT,CASSLSPGRLTDTQYF
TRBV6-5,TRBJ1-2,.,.,TGTGCCAGCATTTCTGGACAGACAGGCCCCGGGGGCTACACCTTC,CASISGQTGPGGYTF
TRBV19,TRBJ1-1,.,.,TGTGCCAGTAGTAGGGGGGACGGCACGACTGAAGCTTTCTTT,CASSRGDGTTEAFF
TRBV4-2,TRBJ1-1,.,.,TGTGCCAGCAGCCGAGGCGACCGGAACACTGAAGCTTTCTTT,CASSRGDRNTEAFF
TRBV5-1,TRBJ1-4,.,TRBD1,TGCGCCAGCAGCGGACAGGGGGCAACTAATGAAAAACTGTTTTTT,CASSGQGATNEKLFF
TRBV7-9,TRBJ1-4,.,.,TGTGCCAGCAGCTTCGAAACAGGCGGTTCTAATGAAAAACTGTTTTTT,CASSFETGGSNEKLFF
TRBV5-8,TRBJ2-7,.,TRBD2,TGTGCCAGCAGCTTGGGAACGTCGCGGGGGGCCTACGAGCAGTACTTC,CASSLGTSRGAYEQYF
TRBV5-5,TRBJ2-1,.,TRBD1,TGTGCCAGCAGACGGGACAGGGAGTACAATGAGCAGTTCTTC,CASRRDREYNEQFF
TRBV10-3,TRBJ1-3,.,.,TGTGCCATCAGTGAGCTCCCACAGGCTGGAAACACCATATATTTT,CAISELPQAGNTIYF
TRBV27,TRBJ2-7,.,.,TGTGCCAGCAGTTTTTCCAGAAGTTCCTACGAGCAGTACTTC,CASSFSRSSYEQYF
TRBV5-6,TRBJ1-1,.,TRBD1,TGTGCCAGCAGCGCGCGACAGGGTTGGTACACTGAAGCTTTCTTT,CASSARQGWYTEAFF
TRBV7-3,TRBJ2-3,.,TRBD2,TGTGCCAGCAGCGATAGCGGGAGCACAGATACGCAGTATTTT,CASSDSGSTDTQYF
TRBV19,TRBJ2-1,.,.,TGTGCCAGTAGGTCGGACATGGGCAATGAGCAGTTCTTC,CASRSDMGNEQFF
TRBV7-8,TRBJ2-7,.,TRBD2,TGTGCCAGCAGCCTAGAGGGCGGGAGGGAGATCTACGAGCAGTACTTC,CASSLEGGREIYEQYF
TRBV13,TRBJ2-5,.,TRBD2,TGTGCCAGCAGCTGGGGGACTAGCGGGGGGTTAGAGACCCAGTACTTC,CASSWGTSGGLETQYF
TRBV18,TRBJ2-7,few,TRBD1,TGTGCCAGCTCACCCGGGACAGGGGGTCGGGAGCAGTACTTC,CASSPGTGGREQYF
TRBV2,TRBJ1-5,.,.,TGTGCCAGCAGTGAACTCGGGAGCAATCAGCCCCAGCATTTT,CASSELGSNQPQHF
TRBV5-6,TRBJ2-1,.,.,TGTGCCAGCAGCTTGACCGGGAGTAACCTCTACAATGAGCAGTTCTTC,CASSLTGSNLYNEQFF
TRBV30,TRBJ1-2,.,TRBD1,TGTGCCTGGAGTTTTAGGGGGCGCGATGGCTACACCTTC,CAWSFRGRDGYTF
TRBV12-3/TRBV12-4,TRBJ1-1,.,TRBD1,TGTGCCAGCAGACAGGGGTACACTGAAGCTTTCTTT,CASRQGYTEAFF
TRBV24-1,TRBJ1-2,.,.,TGTGCCACCAGTGATTCACAGGGACGTGGCTACACCTTC,CATSDSQGRGYTF
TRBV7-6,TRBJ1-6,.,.,TGTGCCAGCAGCCCGACAGCCGGGGGAGGCAATAATTCACCCCTCCACTTT,CASSPTAGGGNNSPLHF
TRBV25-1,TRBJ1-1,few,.,TGTGCCAGCAGTGACCAGCGGGGAGCGGCCACTGAAGCTTTCTTT,CASSDQRGAATEAFF
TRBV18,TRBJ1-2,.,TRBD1,TGTGCCAGCTCAGGAGGACAGGGGAGTTGGGGCTACACCTTC,CASSGGQGSWGYTF
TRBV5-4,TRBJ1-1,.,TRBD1,TGTGCCAGCAGCATACAGGGGCAGGGGGGTGAAGCTTTCTTT,CASSIQGQGGEAFF
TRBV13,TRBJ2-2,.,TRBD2,TGTGCCAGCAGCTTATTGACTAGCGGGGGGGCCGGGGAGCTGTTTTTT,CASSLLTSGGAGELFF
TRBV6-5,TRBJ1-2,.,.,TGTGCCAGCAGGGCCAGAGTTCAGGGAAACTATGGCTACACCTTC,CASRARVQGNYGYTF
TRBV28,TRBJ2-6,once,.,TGTGCCAGCAGAAGAGCAGGGTCTGGGGCCAACGTCCTGACTTTC,CASRRAGSGANVLTF
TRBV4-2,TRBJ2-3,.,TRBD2,TGTGCCAGCGGCTTACAAGGACTAGCGGGGAGCACAGATACGCAGTATTTT,CASGLQGLAGSTDTQYF
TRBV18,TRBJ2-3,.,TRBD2,TGTGCCAGCTCACCATTGGCGGGAGGGCCTGCAGATACGCAGTATTTT,CASSPLAGGPADTQYF
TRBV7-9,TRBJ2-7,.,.,TGTGCCAGCAGCTTTGGCAGTTCCTACGAGCAGTACTTC,CASSFGSSYEQYF
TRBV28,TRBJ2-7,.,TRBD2,TGTGCCTCACAGACTAGCGGGAGGGTAGATGGGCAGTACTTC,CASQTSGRVDGQYF
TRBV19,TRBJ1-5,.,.,TGTGCCAGTAGTATAGTGCAGGGGCGATATCAGCCCCAGCATTTT,CASSIVQGRYQPQHF
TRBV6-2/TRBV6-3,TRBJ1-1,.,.,TGTGCCAGCAGTTATAAAGACAGAGACACTGAAGCTTTCTTT,CASSYKDRDTEAFF
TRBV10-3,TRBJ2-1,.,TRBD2,TGTGCCATCACCCCGGGACTAGCGGGGGGCCTGGATGAGCAGTTCTTC,CAITPGLAGGLDEQFF
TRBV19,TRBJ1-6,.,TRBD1,TGTGCCAGTTCGGGACAGCCTGATTCACCCCTCCACTTT,CASSGQPDSPLHF
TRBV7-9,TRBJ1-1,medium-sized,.,TGTGCCAGCAGCTTTGGGGTCGCAAGGGGTGACACTGAAGCTTTCTTT,CASSFGVARGDTEAFF
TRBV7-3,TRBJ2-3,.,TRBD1,TGTGCCAGCAGCTTACGACAGGGCTTAGATACGCAGTATTTT,CASSLRQGLDTQYF
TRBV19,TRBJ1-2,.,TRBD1,TGTGCCAGTAGTCAAGACAGGGGCTTCTCTGGCTACACCTTC,CASSQDRGFSGYTF
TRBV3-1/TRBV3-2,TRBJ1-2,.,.,TGTGCCAGCAGCCAGGCGGGGGCCCCCTATGGCTACACCTTC,CASSQAGAPYGYTF
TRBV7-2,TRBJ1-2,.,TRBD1,TGTGCCAGCAGCTTAGTGGGACAGGGGGCGTTCGGCTACACCTTC,CASSLVGQGAFGYTF
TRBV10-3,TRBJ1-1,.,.,TGTGCCATCTCCCGGGGGGTAGCAACTGAAGCTTTCTTT,CAISRGVATEAFF
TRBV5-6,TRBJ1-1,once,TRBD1,TGTGCCAGCAGCCGTCCGGGACAGGTTGCCACTGAAGCTTTCTTT,CASSRPGQVATEAFF
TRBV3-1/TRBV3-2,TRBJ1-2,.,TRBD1,TGTGCCAGCAGCCAAGTTCACAGGGGGTTCGGTGGCTACACCTTC,CASSQVHRGFGGYTF
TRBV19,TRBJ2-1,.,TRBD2,TGTGCCAGTAAAGTATCAAGCGGGGGGTTCTACAATGAGCAGTTCTTC,CASKVSSGGFYNEQFF
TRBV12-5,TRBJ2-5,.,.,TGTGCTAGTGGTTTGCAAGGGGTTCAACAAGAGACCCAGTACTTC,CASGLQGVQQETQYF
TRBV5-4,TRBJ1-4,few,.,TGTGCCAGCAGCCCTGACCCCCAGGGGTTAGTGCTGTTTTTT,CASSPDPQGLVLFF
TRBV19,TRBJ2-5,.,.,TGTGCCAGTAGTTTTGGGACTGGCGGGGAGACCCAGTACTTC,CASSFGTGGETQYF
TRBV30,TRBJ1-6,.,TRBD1,TGTGCCTGGAATGGGGACAGGGTTAACTCACCCCTCCACTTT,CAWNGDRVNSPLHF
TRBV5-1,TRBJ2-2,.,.,TGCGCCAGCAGGGGGGCAGCGAACACCGGGGAGCTGTTTTTT,CASRGAANTGELFF
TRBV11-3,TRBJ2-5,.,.,TGTGCCAGCAGCTTAATTCCGGGCGGGGCAGAGACCCAGTACTTC,CASSLIPGGAETQYF
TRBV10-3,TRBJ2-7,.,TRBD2,TGTGCCATCAGTGAAGGGCTAGCGGGGACCTACGAGCAGTACTTC,CAISEGLAGTYEQYF
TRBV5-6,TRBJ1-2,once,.,TGTGCCAGCAGCTTGGCGAGACTCGGCTACACCTTC,CASSLARLGYTF
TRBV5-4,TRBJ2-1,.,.,TGTGCCAGCAGCGCAGGACTTAAAACCGATGAGCAGTTCTTC,CASSAGLKTDEQFF
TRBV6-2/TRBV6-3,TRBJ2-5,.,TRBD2,TGTGCCAGCAGTTACTCAGGACTAGCGGGGGGCCAAGAGACCCAGTACTTC,CASSYSGLAGGQETQYF
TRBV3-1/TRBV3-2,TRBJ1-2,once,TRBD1,TGTGCCAGCAGCCAAGAGAGATACAGGGGCCATGGCTACACCTTC,CASSQERYRGHGYTF
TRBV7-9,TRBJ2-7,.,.,TGTGCCAGCAGCTTAGCGTTAGGGGCCGAGCAGTACTTC,CASSLALGAEQYF